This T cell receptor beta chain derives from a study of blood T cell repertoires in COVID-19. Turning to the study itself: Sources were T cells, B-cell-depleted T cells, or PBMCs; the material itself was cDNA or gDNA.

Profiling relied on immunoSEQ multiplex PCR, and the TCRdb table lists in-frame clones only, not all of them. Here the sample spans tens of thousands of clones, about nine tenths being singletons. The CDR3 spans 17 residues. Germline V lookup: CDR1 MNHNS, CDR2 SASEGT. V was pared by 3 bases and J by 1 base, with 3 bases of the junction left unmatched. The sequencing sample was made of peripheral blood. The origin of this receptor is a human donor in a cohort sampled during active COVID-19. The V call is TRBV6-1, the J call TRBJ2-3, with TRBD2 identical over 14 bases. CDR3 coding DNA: TGTGCCAGCAGTGAGACTAGCGGGGGGGCCGGCACAGATACGCAGTATTTT. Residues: CASSETSGGAGTDTQYF.